Each of the 14 T cell receptor beta chains below was sequenced from the same sample in a study of cytomegalovirus exposure and HLA in healthy donors. Primers included in the PCR were 60 Vbeta and 13 Jbeta primers. The data were produced by immunoSEQ multiplex PCR, yet TCRdb's version contains in-frame clones alone and is incomplete. This table holds 150,000 to 200,000 clones, 65% to 85% found once. Sample: PBMCs. The receptors derive from a male donor in good health and CMV-seropositive.

The chain employs TRBV29-1 and TRBJ2-3; maybe TRBD2 (5 bases). Germline loops: CDR1 SQVTM, CDR2 ANQGSEA. Trimming took 4 bases from V and 0 from J, leaving 23 bases between them. CDR3 length: 18 amino acids. CDR3 in amino acids: CSVVRGSGMRPSTDTQYF. CDR3 DNA sequence: TGCAGCGTTGTGAGAGGCTCGGGGATGCGGCCTAGCACAGATACGCAGTATTTT.

In its sample, this clone was seen a few times. Relative to the germline gene, one junction end is altered; a read error may explain this. The rearrangement uses TRBV7-9 and TRBJ2-1, with a tentative D call TRBD2 (6 bases). Germline-derived CDR1 and CDR2 are SEHNR and FQNEAQ (reference sequence). CDR3 length: 17 amino acids. The CDR3 coding sequence is TGTTCCAGCAGCACCAGGAGGGCAGGATGGGATAAAAATGAGCAGTTCTTC. It encodes CSSSTRRAGWDKNEQFF.

To note about this clone: Additional DNA sequences in this sample encode the identical CDR3. The chain uses TRBV27 and TRBJ2-3; D not resolved. The CDR3 has 12 amino acids. V was clipped by 3 bases and J by 5 bases, with 6 bases between them. CDR1 MNHEY and CDR2 SMNVEV come from the germline V gene (reference sequence). This CDR3 reads CASSFPGDTQYF. CDR3 coding DNA: TGTGCCAGCAGTTTTCCGGGAGATACGCAGTATTTT.

This clone was seen once. J is TRBJ1-1 and V is TRBV10-3; D perhaps matches TRBD1 (6 bases). Germline V lookup: CDR1 ENHRY, CDR2 SYGVKD. V gave up 10 bases and J gave up 0 bases, with 12 bases separating them. The CDR3 sequence is 13 residues long. The CDR3, as DNA: TGTGCCAGCGGACAGACGATGAACACTGAAGCTTTCTTT. Translated, it gives CASGQTMNTEAFF.

Only one count was recorded for this clone. The V gene is TRBV4-2, the J gene TRBJ2-1, with 9 bases fitting TRBD1. V dropped 3 bases and J dropped 8; count of bases not matched to a gene: 14. Looked up from germline, CDR1 is LGHNA and CDR2 is YNFKEQ. The CDR3 loop spans 17 amino acids. The CDR3 region has the DNA TGTGCCAGCAGCCAGCCAATTCTTGGACAGGGGATCCATGAGCAGTTCTTC. Its translation: CASSQPILGQGIHEQFF.

The chain has TRBV27 and TRBJ2-4, with 11 bases aligning to TRBD2. J gave up 0 bases and V 3 bases, and 10 bases lay outside the gene matches. Germline V lookup: CDR1 MNHEY, CDR2 SMNVEV (reference sequence). The CDR3 length is 19 residues. The CDR3 nucleotides are TGTGCCAGCAGTTTGCGGCTAGCGGGAGGCAACCTAGCCAAAAACATTCAGTACTTC. It yields the protein CASSLRLAGGNLAKNIQYF.

V is TRBV10-1 and J is TRBJ2-1, with TRBD1 matching over 12 bases. This CDR3 spans 15 amino acids. CDR1 and CDR2 (germline): WNHNN, SYGVQD (reference sequence). V was pared by 6 bases and J by 7 bases, with 7 bases of the junction left unmatched. CDR3 sequence reads: CASRTGTGGGNEQFF. CDR3 in DNA: TGCGCCAGCAGGACCGGGACAGGGGGCGGAAATGAGCAGTTCTTC.

This clone was recorded only once. The rearrangement joins TRBV10-3 to TRBJ2-7; 8 positions agree with TRBD2. CDR1 is ENHRY and CDR2 is SYGVKD in the germline V gene. V dropped 3 bases and J dropped 6; count of bases not matched to a gene: 10. The CDR3 contains 15 residues. The CDR3 protein is CAISDESSGIGEQYF. The CDR3 DNA reads TGTGCCATCAGTGATGAAAGTAGCGGGATTGGCGAGCAGTACTTC.

The V gene is TRBV9, the J gene TRBJ2-3, with 9 bases aligning to TRBD2. This CDR3 has 14 residues. V was pared by 2 bases and J by 6 bases, with 4 bases of the junction left unmatched. CDR1 is SGDLS, CDR2 YYNGEE, per germline. The CDR3 DNA reads as TGTGCCAGCAGCGTGGCTAGCGGGATTGATACGCAGTATTTT. Its translation: CASSVASGIDTQYF.

V gene TRBV18 combines with J gene TRBJ2-1, with D perhaps TRBD2 (6 bases). The CDR3 contains 14 residues. The V gene's germline CDR1 is KGHSH and CDR2 LQKENI. V was shortened by 2 bases and J by 6 bases, with 11 bases between the two germline ends. CDR3 in amino acids: CASSPGPGGNEQFF. The CDR3 DNA reads TGTGCCAGCTCACCAGGTCCCGGGGGCAATGAGCAGTTCTTC.

The CDR3 protein is CASSLAGREAKNIQYF. Here the CDR3 DNA reads TGTGCCAGCAGTTTGGCAGGGCGAGAGGCCAAAAACATTCAGTACTTC. J is TRBJ2-4 and V is TRBV28; tentatively, D is TRBD1 (5 bases). Trimming shortened V by 3 bases and J by 1 base, and 13 bases separated the two germline ends. Germline loops: CDR1 MDHEN, CDR2 SYDVKM. This CDR3 contains 16 residues.

V usage is TRBV7-2 and J usage is TRBJ2-1; 9 bases agree with TRBD1. Germline V CDR1 and CDR2: SGHTA, FQGNSA. The CDR3 is made up of 16 amino acids. After removal of 1 base from V and 8 bases from J, the junction contained 9 bases not matched to a gene. CDR3 sequence reads: CASSLVTGQGGDEQFF. The CDR3 nucleotides read TGTGCCAGCAGCTTAGTAACGGGACAGGGAGGTGATGAGCAGTTCTTC.

The chain links TRBV4-1 to TRBJ2-1; 8 nucleotides line up with TRBD2. The CDR3 totals 15 residues. V lost 4 bases, J lost 8 bases, and 10 bases stayed unmatched. Germline V gene data show CDR1 as MGHRA and CDR2 as YSYEKL. The CDR3 spells CASSLDAGTRDEQFF. The DNA of the CDR3 is TGCGCCAGCAGCCTCGACGCCGGGACTAGGGATGAGCAGTTCTTC.

The chain couples TRBV6-5 to TRBJ2-7; 9 bases map to TRBD1. CDR3 length: 13 amino acids. Germline CDR1 is MNHEY and CDR2 is SVGAGI. V lost 4 bases, J lost 6 bases, and 4 bases stayed unmatched. CDR3 in amino acids: CASSSGQGLEQYF. The CDR3 DNA follows: TGTGCCAGCAGTTCGGGACAGGGTCTCGAGCAGTACTTC.